This T cell receptor (beta chain) comes out of a study of T-cell memory formation after mild COVID-19. Study as a whole: Largely donor-specific TCR clusters were found.

V was shortened by 4 bases and J by 8 bases, with 14 bases between the two germline ends. Looked up from germline, CDR1 is MNHEY and CDR2 is SVGAGI. CDR3 length: 13 amino acids. One entry per CDR3 protein results from TCRdb running MiXCR on the 5' RACE reads. The profile shows under 550,000 distinct CDR3 sequences, roughly 18% of them singletons. This clonotype was detected a few times. The receptor was derived from an adult woman who had mild COVID-19 (a few samples of this study predate the infection). Cell type and time point are not known. This chain joins TRBV6-5 and TRBJ1-2; unclear D gene. The sequenced sample was PBMCs or a T cell subset sorted from them (not recorded which). CDR3 in amino acids: CASSCLGCYGYTF. The CDR3 region has the DNA TGTGCCAGCAGTTGTCTCGGTTGTTACGGCTACACCTTC.